The source of this TCR beta chain is a study of shared clonotypes between healthy human individuals. General study points: Larger richness was generally estimated for naive than memory subsets. With a handful of donors compared, 4% to 5% of naive CD4 clonotypes were shared.

V lost 3 bases and J lost 5, with 11 bases in between. Germline values: CDR1 SGHVS, CDR2 FNYEAQ. The CDR3 sequence is 14 residues long. This clone was detected once. Its antigen is not known. Naive CD8 cells comprised CD45RO-negative, CCR7-positively selected cells, excluding terminally differentiated effector memory CD45RA+ cells. Using immunoSEQ multiplex PCR, the repertoire was profiled, and TCRdb retains in-frame clones only, with some absent. There are around 1.9 million clones in the sample; 85% to 95% occur only once, and under 2% lies in the top ten. This TCR was recovered from a man between 18 and 29 years old in good health. Some clones in this sample may be carry-over from other donors' samples. The material sequenced was naive CD8+ T cells from PBMCs. This rearrangement joins TRBV7-6 to TRBJ2-1; no reliable D call. The CDR3 loop is CASSLGVGNNEQFF. The DNA of the CDR3 is TGTGCCAGCAGCTTGGGCGTGGGGAACAATGAGCAGTTCTTC.